Listed here is a single T cell receptor beta chain. The data were taken from a study of T cells in Graves' hyperthyroidism and ophthalmopathy. The PBMCs had their origin in roughly 9.8 ml of fresh peripheral blood. Template material for amplifying TCR beta CDR3 regions consisted of RNA transcripts. A first-round RT-PCR of the TCR CDR3 used the HTBI primer set. TCRdb recomputed calls from the multiplex PCR reads with MiXCR, one row per CDR3 protein. The table lists more than 550,000 distinct CDR3 sequences, 18% of them singletons. CDR3 length: 15 residues. Looked up from germline, CDR1 is MDHEN and CDR2 is SYDVKM. V dropped 7 bases and J dropped 5; count of bases not matched to a gene: 10.

This TCR was sampled from a woman aged 50 to 60 with Graves' hyperthyroidism that later progressed to Graves' ophthalmopathy. The genes are TRBV28 and TRBJ2-1; 8 nucleotides align to TRBD1. Sequenced: blood. The CDR3, as DNA: TGTGCCAGCAACCCCCTAGGACAGGGTCACAATGAGCAGTTCTTC. Its protein is CASNPLGQGHNEQFF.